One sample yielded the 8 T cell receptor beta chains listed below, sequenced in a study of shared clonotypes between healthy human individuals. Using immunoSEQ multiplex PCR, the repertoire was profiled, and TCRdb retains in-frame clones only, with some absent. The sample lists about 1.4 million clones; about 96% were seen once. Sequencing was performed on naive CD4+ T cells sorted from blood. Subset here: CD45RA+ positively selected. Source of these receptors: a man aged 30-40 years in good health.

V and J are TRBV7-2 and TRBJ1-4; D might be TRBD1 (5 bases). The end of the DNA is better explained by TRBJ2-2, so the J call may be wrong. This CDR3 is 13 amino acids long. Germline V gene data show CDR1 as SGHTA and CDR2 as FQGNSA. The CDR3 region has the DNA TGTGCCAGCAGCCAAGAAAGGACAGGGGAGCTGTTTTTT. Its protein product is CASSQERTGELFF.

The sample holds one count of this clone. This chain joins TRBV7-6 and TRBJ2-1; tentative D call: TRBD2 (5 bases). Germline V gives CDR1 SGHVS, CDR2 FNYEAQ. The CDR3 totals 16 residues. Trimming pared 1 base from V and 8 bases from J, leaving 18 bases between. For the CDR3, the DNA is TGTGCCAGCAGCTTAGTCGTAGCTATGGAGGTCCATGAGCAGTTCTTC. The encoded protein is CASSLVVAMEVHEQFF. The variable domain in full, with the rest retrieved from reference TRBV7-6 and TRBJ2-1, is GAGVSQSPRYKVTKRGQDVALRCDPISGHVSLYWYRQALGQGPEFLTYFNYEAQQDKSGLPNDRFSAERPEGSISTLTIQRTEQRDSAMYRCASSLVVAMEVHEQFFGPGTRLTVL.

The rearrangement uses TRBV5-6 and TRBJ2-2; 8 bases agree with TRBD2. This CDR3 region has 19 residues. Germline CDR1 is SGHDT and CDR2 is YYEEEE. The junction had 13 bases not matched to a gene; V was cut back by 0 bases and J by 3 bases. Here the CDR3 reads CASSLVLGDSGKDTGELFF. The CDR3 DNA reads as TGTGCCAGCAGCTTGGTTCTGGGAGATAGCGGGAAGGACACCGGGGAGCTGTTTTTT.

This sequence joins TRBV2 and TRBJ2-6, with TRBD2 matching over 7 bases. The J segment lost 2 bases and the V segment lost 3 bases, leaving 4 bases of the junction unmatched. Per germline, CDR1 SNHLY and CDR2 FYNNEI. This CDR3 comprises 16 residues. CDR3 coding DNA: TGTGCCAGCAGTGATCGGCGGGGGACTGGGGCCAACGTCCTGACTTTC. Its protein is CASSDRRGTGANVLTF.

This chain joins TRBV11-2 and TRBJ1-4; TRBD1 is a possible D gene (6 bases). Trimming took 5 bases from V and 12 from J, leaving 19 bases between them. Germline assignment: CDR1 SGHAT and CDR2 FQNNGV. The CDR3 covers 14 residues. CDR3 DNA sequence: TGTGCCAGCAGCCTTTTTGGGGGGCGCGGGGAACTGTTTTTT. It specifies CASSLFGGRGELFF.

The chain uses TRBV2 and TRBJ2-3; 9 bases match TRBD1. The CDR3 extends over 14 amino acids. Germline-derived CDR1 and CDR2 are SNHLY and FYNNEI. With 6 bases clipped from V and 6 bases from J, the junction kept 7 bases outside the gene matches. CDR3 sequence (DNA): TGTGCCAGCAGGGACAGGGGTCGTACTGATACGCAGTATTTT. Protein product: CASRDRGRTDTQYF.

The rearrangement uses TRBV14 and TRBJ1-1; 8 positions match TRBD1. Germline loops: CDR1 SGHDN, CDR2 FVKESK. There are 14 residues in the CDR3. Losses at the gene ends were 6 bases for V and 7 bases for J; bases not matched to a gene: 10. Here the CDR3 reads CASSQTGVGCEAFF. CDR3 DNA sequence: TGTGCCAGCAGTCAGACAGGGGTAGGGTGTGAAGCTTTCTTT.

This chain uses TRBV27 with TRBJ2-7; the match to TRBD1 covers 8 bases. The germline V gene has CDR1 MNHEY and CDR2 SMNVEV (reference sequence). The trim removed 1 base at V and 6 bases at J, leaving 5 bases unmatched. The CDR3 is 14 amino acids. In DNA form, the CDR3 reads TGTGCCAGCAGTTTATGGACAGGGATCGGCGAGCAGTACTTC. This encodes CASSLWTGIGEQYF.